Each of the 29 T cell receptor beta chains below was sequenced from the same sample in a study. Via MiXCR, TCRdb re-called the 5' RACE reads, giving one row per CDR3 protein. In the table there are fewer than 65,000 distinct CDR3 sequences, around 21% of which are singletons. Tregs were sorted as CD4+CD25+CD127-/low cells. The sequencing sample was made of tumor-infiltrating Tregs sorted from the breast tumor. Source of these receptors: a female donor with breast cancer.

This clonotype was counted ten times or more. This chain connects TRBV29-1 to TRBJ2-3; D unresolved. The V and J ends lost 3 bases and 0 bases respectively, with 10 bases between them. The germline CDR1 and CDR2 sequences are SQVTM and ANQGSEA. The CDR3 consists of 14 residues. DNA for the CDR3: TGCAGCGTTGAGCGCCAGACTAGCACAGATACGCAGTATTTT. Amino acid sequence: CSVERQTSTDTQYF.

As concerns this clonotype: A read error is possible here, since a much larger clone lies one base away. This rearrangement joins TRBV5-1 to TRBJ2-7; a possible D gene is TRBD2 (6 bases). CDR3 size: 16 residues. V lost 6 bases to trimming and J lost 1 base, with 20 bases between them. Germline CDR1 is SGHRS and CDR2 is YFSETQ. Written as DNA, the CDR3 is TGCGCCAGCACACGAGGTGTTAGCGGAGGTTCCTACGAGCAGTACTTC. This codes for CASTRGVSGGSYEQYF.

This chain connects TRBV20-1 to TRBJ2-3; no clear D gene. The V and J ends lost 3 bases and 1 base respectively, with 23 bases between them. There are 18 residues in the CDR3. The germline V gene encodes CDR1 DFQATT and CDR2 SNEGSKA (reference sequence). CDR3 nucleotides: TGCAGTGCTAGTCCCAGCGCATCGTTGACCCTAGGCACAGATACGCAGTATTTT. Translating gives CSASPSASLTLGTDTQYF.

The V call is TRBV7-2, the J call TRBJ1-2, with 9 bases lining up with TRBD1. Per the germline V gene, CDR1 is SGHTA and CDR2 is FQGNSA. Losses at the gene ends were 5 bases for V and 6 bases for J; bases not matched to a gene: 16. There are 17 residues in the CDR3. This chain's CDR3 is CASSPPGGGTGSNGYTF. For the CDR3, the DNA is TGTGCCAGCAGCCCCCCGGGCGGAGGGACAGGGAGTAATGGCTACACCTTC.

This clonotype was found a few times. The chain has TRBV6-1 and TRBJ1-1, with D uncertain. CDR1 MNHNS and CDR2 SASEGT come from the germline V gene. The CDR3 loop spans 14 amino acids. V lost 5 bases and J lost 8, with 18 bases in between. The CDR3 reads CASSSPRIEKEAFF. In DNA form, the CDR3 reads TGTGCCAGCAGTTCGCCTAGAATCGAGAAGGAAGCTTTCTTT.

This chain connects TRBV6-2 or TRBV6-3 to TRBJ1-2; no reliable D call. Trimming shortened V by 7 bases and J by 3 bases, and 9 bases separated the two germline ends. This CDR3 comprises 12 residues. Germline lookup yields CDR1 MNHEY and CDR2 SVGEGT. Written as DNA, the CDR3 is TGTGCCAGCATGGATTTGGACTATGGCTACACCTTC. Protein: CASMDLDYGYTF.

About this clonotype: A much larger clonotype is one base distant, so this may be a read error. V is TRBV6-1 and J is TRBJ2-3, with TRBD2 as a possible D gene (5 bases). Germline V gene lookup returns CDR1 MNHNS and CDR2 SASEGT. This CDR3 is 13 amino acids long. The CDR3 loop reads CASSEWRSDTKYF. Here the CDR3 DNA reads TGTGCCAGCAGTGAATGGAGGTCAGATACGAAGTATTTT.

As for this clonotype: This may arise from a read error, as a much more abundant clone is one base away. The chain carries TRBV6-5 and TRBJ2-1, with TRBD2 matching 7 bases. The DNA end favors TRBJ2-7, so the J call may be wrong. Germline assignment: CDR1 MNHEY and CDR2 SVGAGI. The CDR3 covers 13 residues. CDR3 region: CASRSGVHNEQYF. The CDR3 DNA reads TGTGCCAGCAGGAGCGGGGTTCACAATGAGCAGTACTTC.

This clonotype was counted many times. V gene TRBV7-2 combines with J gene TRBJ1-1; no reliable D call. The CDR3 spans 14 residues. The ends were cut back, 5 bases at V and 0 bases at J, with 10 bases in the middle. The germline V gene encodes CDR1 SGHTA and CDR2 FQGNSA. CDR3 sequence reads: CASSPSAMNTEAFF. The DNA of the CDR3 is TGTGCCAGCAGCCCCAGTGCCATGAACACTGAAGCTTTCTTT.

This clonotype was detected only once. The chain has TRBV20-1 and TRBJ2-7, with D uncertain. Trimming cost V 7 bases and J 5 bases, with 15 bases left between them. The CDR3 has 12 amino acids. In germline, CDR1 is DFQATT, CDR2 SNEGSKA (reference sequence). The CDR3, as DNA: TGCAGTGGGGCGAAGGGTGTCGACGAGCAGTACTTC. It translates to CSGAKGVDEQYF.

This clonotype has only a few counts. The chain joins TRBV5-1 to TRBJ1-1; TRBD1 might be the D (6 bases). CDR3 length equals 16 residues. V lost 4 bases, J lost 0 bases, and 16 bases lay in between. CDR1 and CDR2 (germline): SGHRS, YFSETQ. CDR3 in DNA: TGCGCCAGCAGCCGCCGGGGGGGCAGCGTGAACACTGAAGCTTTCTTT. Encoded protein: CASSRRGGSVNTEAFF.

In this sample, this clonotype turned up a few times. This chain uses TRBV4-2 with TRBJ2-7; maybe TRBD1 (6 bases). V shed 0 bases and J shed 4 bases, with 10 bases lying between them. The germline V gene encodes CDR1 LGHNA and CDR2 YNFKEQ. There are 14 residues in the CDR3. The CDR3: CASSQEERGYEQYF. Written as DNA, the CDR3 is TGTGCCAGCAGCCAAGAAGAGAGGGGGTACGAGCAGTACTTC.

This chain connects TRBV7-2 to TRBJ2-2; D is possibly TRBD1 or TRBD2 (5 bases each). The germline V and J ends were trimmed by 1 base and 5 bases, with 11 bases remaining between them. The CDR3 sequence is 15 residues long. Germline CDR1 is SGHTA and CDR2 is FQGNSA. The CDR3 loop reads CASSLVGTGTGELFF. DNA of the CDR3: TGTGCCAGCAGCTTAGTAGGGACGGGAACCGGGGAGCTGTTTTTT.

The rearrangement links TRBV28 to TRBJ1-2; tentative D call: TRBD1 (6 bases). Germline loops: CDR1 MDHEN, CDR2 SYDVKM. V dropped 6 bases and J dropped 8 bases, with 16 bases sitting between them. This CDR3 contains 13 residues. The CDR3 nucleotides read TGTGCCAGCAGGAAGGGGGTACCCAGAGGCTACACCTTC. Protein: CASRKGVPRGYTF.

On this clonotype: Since the CDR3 does not end with the conserved phenylalanine or tryptophan, this likely comes from a read error. The J gene is TRBJ2-3, the V gene TRBV20-1, with 10 bases identical to TRBD2. The ends lost 5 bases at V and 4 bases at J; junction bases unmatched: 9. Germline loops: CDR1 DFQATT, CDR2 SNEGSKA (reference sequence). There are 15 residues in the CDR3. CDR3 nucleotide sequence: TGCAGTGCTTCTCCTAGCGGGAGAGGGTCAGATACGCAGTATTCT. This gives the protein CSASPSGRGSDTQYS.

This clonotype was found many times. CDR3 amino acids: CASSYRDRTEAFF. The CDR3 DNA sequence: TGCGCCAGCAGCTATCGCGACCGCACTGAAGCTTTCTTT. This sequence joins TRBV5-1 and TRBJ1-1; D remains unclear. CDR1 and CDR2 (germline): SGHRS, YFSETQ. V lost 3 bases to trimming and J lost 4 bases, with 10 bases between them. The CDR3 runs 13 residues.

This clonotype appeared a few times. J is TRBJ1-2 and V is TRBV27; TRBD1 agrees at 10 bases. The CDR3 totals 14 residues. Per germline, CDR1 MNHEY and CDR2 SMNVEV (reference sequence). V trimming: 6 bases; J trimming: 7 bases; junction bases outside the gene matches: 8. The CDR3 region is CASRETGGSTGYTF. DNA of the CDR3: TGTGCCAGCAGAGAGACAGGGGGCTCGACTGGCTACACCTTC.

The rearrangement joins TRBV7-2 to TRBJ2-3; 8 bases map to TRBD2. The CDR3 extends over 16 amino acids. In germline, CDR1 is SGHTA, CDR2 FQGNSA. V shed 2 bases, J shed 1 base, and the junction held 5 bases outside the gene matches. The CDR3 region is CASSLRPREGTDTQYF. CDR3 coding DNA: TGTGCCAGCAGCTTACGTCCGCGGGAGGGCACAGATACGCAGTATTTT.

This clonotype was detected many times. CDR3 region: CASSRDTTMNTEAFF. The CDR3 DNA sequence: TGTGCCAGCAGTCGCGACACCACCATGAACACTGAAGCTTTCTTT. The rearrangement links TRBV12-3 or TRBV12-4 to TRBJ1-1; D gene unclear. CDR3 size: 15 residues. V shed 5 bases and J shed 0 bases, with 13 bases lying between them.

This clonotype was counted ten times or more. The chain joins TRBV20-1 to TRBJ2-5; TRBD2 aligns across 9 bases. The germline V gene encodes CDR1 DFQATT and CDR2 SNEGSKA (reference sequence). The CDR3 sequence is 16 residues long. Trimming took 3 bases from V and 1 from J; bases not matched to a gene: 9. The CDR3 loop reads CSASEPSGGFQETQYF. Here the CDR3 DNA reads TGCAGTGCTAGTGAGCCCAGCGGGGGGTTCCAAGAGACCCAGTACTTC.

With respect to this clonotype: This may be a read error, as it is one base from a much larger clone. This chain joins TRBV25-1 and TRBJ2-3, with TRBD1 matching 7 bases. The V gene end was trimmed by 6 bases and the J gene end by 3 bases; junction bases not matched to a gene: 9. CDR3 length: 15 amino acids. CDR1 is MGHDK, CDR2 SYGVNS, per germline. In nucleotides, the CDR3 is TGTGCCAGCAGCACCGACAGGGTGAGGACAGATACGCAGTATTTT. This translates into CASSTDRVRTDTQYF.

The chain is built from TRBV18 and TRBJ1-1, with D unresolved. The CDR3 consists of 13 residues. Trimming took off 3 bases at V and 8 bases at J, with 13 bases between the two ends. Per germline, CDR1 KGHSH and CDR2 LQKENI. The CDR3 bases are TGTGCCAGCTCACCCACCCCCAGCACCGAAGCTTTCTTT. Encoded protein: CASSPTPSTEAFF.

The sample holds many counts of this clonotype. The chain couples TRBV20-1 to TRBJ2-1, with TRBD2 identical over 10 bases. This CDR3 is 12 amino acids long. Trimming cost V 4 bases and J 13 bases; bases outside gene matches: 7. CDR1 DFQATT and CDR2 SNEGSKA come from the germline V gene (reference sequence). CDR3 loop: CSAMTGLADQFF. CDR3 in DNA: TGCAGTGCTATGACCGGACTAGCGGACCAGTTCTTC.

This clonotype was detected many times. V is TRBV20-1 and J is TRBJ1-2; a possible D gene is TRBD1 (5 bases). V lost 3 bases, J lost 5 bases, and 16 bases lay in between. Germline CDR1 DFQATT, CDR2 SNEGSKA (reference sequence). CDR3 length: 14 residues. This chain's CDR3 is CSASEPGKGYGYTF. The CDR3, as DNA: TGCAGTGCTAGCGAGCCAGGGAAAGGGTATGGCTACACCTTC.

This clonotype was counted a single time. V gene TRBV9 combines with J gene TRBJ2-6; D unclear. V was pared by 6 bases and J by 0 bases, with 19 bases between. Germline V gives CDR1 SGDLS, CDR2 YYNGEE. The CDR3 has 18 residues. The CDR3: CASNRDDQYPSGANVLTF. CDR3 nucleotide sequence: TGTGCCAGCAATCGTGATGACCAATACCCCTCTGGGGCCAACGTCCTGACTTTC.

About this clonotype itself: The CDR3 end shows no conserved phenylalanine or tryptophan, and so a read error is likely. The DNA is left out, because the CDR3 cannot be placed on it with certainty; the CDR3 is given as TCRdb lists it. The rearrangement joins TRBV2 to TRBJ2-7; the DNA was not used to check the table's D call, TRBD1. CDR1 and CDR2 from the germline V gene are SNHLY and FYNNEI. The length of the CDR3 is 11 amino acids, counting both ends. The CDR3 here is CASSAGGSLRL.

This clonotype was counted ten times or more. The chain recombines TRBV5-6 with TRBJ2-1; D is unclear. The germline V gene has CDR1 SGHDT and CDR2 YYEEEE. This CDR3 has 15 amino acids. V gave up 4 bases and J gave up 2 bases, with 13 bases separating them. CDR3 sequence: CASSLALSPYNEQFF. The DNA for the CDR3 is TGTGCCAGCAGCCTGGCCCTTTCACCCTACAATGAGCAGTTCTTC.

The V call is TRBV5-1, the J call TRBJ2-3; unclear D gene. Germline values: CDR1 SGHRS, CDR2 YFSETQ. The CDR3 consists of 12 residues. V lost 1 base, J lost 5 bases, and 5 bases lay in between. CDR3 residues: CASSLNLDTQYF. CDR3 bases: TGCGCCAGCAGCTTGAACCTAGATACGCAGTATTTT.

This clonotype was found many times. The chain employs TRBV4-3 and TRBJ2-3, with 12 nucleotides matching TRBD1. V was pared by 1 base and J by 7 bases, with 6 bases of the junction left unmatched. This CDR3 spans 16 amino acids. Germline V gives CDR1 LGHNA, CDR2 YSLEER. In nucleotides, the CDR3 is TGCGCCAGCAGCCAAGGTGCGGGACAGGGGGCATATACGCAGTATTTT. As protein: CASSQGAGQGAYTQYF.